Shown below are 22 T cell receptor beta chains from a single sample sequenced in a study of regulatory T cells in long-lasting Graves disease (dated by TCRdb to the early 2020s). The time point label corresponds to: persistent/refractory GD, antithyroid drugs over 5 years with positive TRAb. For both TCR sequencing and RNA sequencing, RNA was extracted from PBMCs in TRIzol. The method behind the library was multiplex PCR. Sequencing relied on an Illumina HiSeq 4000. To build TCR beta libraries, CDR3 regions were amplified by Arm-PCR using iRepertoire HTBI primers. TCRdb reprocessed the public reads (quality trimming at Q25 with fastp, clone calling with MiXCR) and kept in-frame beta chains. For every CDR3 protein sequence, its rows merge into one entry that carries the most common genes and DNA. The sample table contains roughly 700,000 distinct CDR3 sequences; only one count was recorded for about 30% of them. The top ten constitute about two fifths of the sample.

The sequenced sample was peripheral blood mononuclear cells (PBMCs), obtained when the disease was refractory, from a patient treated with antithyroid drugs. These TCRs come from a female donor with Graves disease.

In the case of this clonotype: The junction departs from the called germline gene at one end, perhaps through a read error. J is TRBJ2-4 and V is TRBV9; D may be TRBD2 (6 bases). The CDR3 covers 16 residues. CDR1 is SGDLS, CDR2 YYNGEE, per germline. The CDR3 region has the DNA TGTGCCAGCAGCGGGAGATCGCTACTAGCCAAAAACATTCGGTACTTC. It translates to CASSGRSLLAKNIRYF.

This clonotype was observed many times. The chain joins TRBV6-1 to TRBJ1-1; TRBD1 aligns across 8 bases. The CDR3 consists of 14 residues. After removal of 6 bases from V and 1 base from J, the junction contained 4 bases not matched to a gene. From germline, CDR1 is MNHNS and CDR2 SASEGT. The CDR3 protein is CASRDRAGNTEAFF. CDR3 DNA: TGTGCCAGCAGGGACAGGGCGGGGAACACTGAAGCTTTCTTT.

The table lists this clonotype with many counts. This chain links TRBV11-2 with TRBJ1-5; 9 bases line up with TRBD1. The CDR3 spans 16 residues. Germline V gene sequence: CDR1 SGHAT, CDR2 FQNNGV. V dropped 1 base and J dropped 0; count of bases not matched to a gene: 1. CDR3 in amino acids: CASSLGTGVSNQPQHF. The CDR3 DNA sequence: TGTGCCAGCAGCTTAGGGACAGGGGTTAGCAATCAGCCCCAGCATTTT. Combining the CDR3 with reference TRBV11-2 and TRBJ1-5 gives the whole variable domain EAGVAQSPRYKIIEKRQSVAFWCNPISGHATLYWYQQILGQGPKLLIQFQNNGVVDDSQLPKDRFSAERLKGVDSTLKIQPAKLEDSAVYLCASSLGTGVSNQPQHFGDGTRLSIL.

The chain recombines TRBV6-1 with TRBJ1-1; a possible D gene is TRBD1 (6 bases). Germline V CDR1 and CDR2: MNHNS, SASEGT. Trimming pared 7 bases from V and 4 bases from J, leaving 10 bases between. The length of the CDR3 is 12 residues. The CDR3 nucleotides read TGTGCCAGCAAAAGGGGGATCACTGAAGCTTTCTTT. It yields the protein CASKRGITEAFF.

This clonotype was found many times. CDR3 protein: CASDRINQPQHF. CDR3 bases: TGTGCCAGCGACAGAATCAATCAGCCCCAGCATTTT. The V and J genes are TRBV2 and TRBJ1-5; TRBD1 is a possible D gene (5 bases). The CDR3 extends over 12 amino acids. CDR1 and CDR2 (germline): SNHLY, FYNNEI. Trimming shortened V by 8 bases and J by 3 bases, and 8 bases separated the two germline ends.

On this clonotype itself: This could be a read error, since a much larger clone is one nucleotide away. The chain joins TRBV2 to TRBJ1-1; 7 bases align to TRBD1. The CDR3 loop spans 16 amino acids. Germline-derived CDR1 and CDR2 are SNHLY and FYNNEI. The ends lost 10 bases at V and 4 bases at J; junction bases unmatched: 18. As DNA, the CDR3 is TGTGCCAACATTCACGCCTTCAATACAGGGGCCACTGAAGCTTTCTTT. Translation: CANIHAFNTGATEAFF.

The gene calls are TRBV20-1 and TRBJ2-5; 8 nucleotides line up with TRBD2. The CDR3 contains 13 residues. V gave up 5 bases and J gave up 4 bases; unmatched junction bases: 6. From germline, CDR1 is DFQATT and CDR2 SNEGSKA (reference sequence). CDR3: CSAPTGTRETQYF. CDR3 nucleotides: TGCAGTGCTCCAACCGGGACTAGAGAGACCCAGTACTTC.

This clonotype was seen at least ten times. The V call is TRBV6-1, the J call TRBJ1-4, with 9 bases lining up with TRBD1. Trimming took 3 bases from V and 6 from J; bases not matched to a gene: 2. The CDR3 is 14 amino acids. Germline assignment: CDR1 MNHNS and CDR2 SASEGT. The chain's CDR3 is CASSEGTGYEKLFF. The CDR3 DNA sequence: TGTGCCAGCAGTGAGGGGACAGGGTATGAAAAACTGTTTTTT.

This clonotype was seen only a few times. V gene TRBV29-1 combines with J gene TRBJ2-2; 10 bases fit TRBD2. With V trimmed by 3 bases and J by 4 bases, 2 bases remained unmatched. The CDR3 extends over 14 amino acids. Germline assignment: CDR1 SQVTM and CDR2 ANQGSEA. CDR3 protein: CSVERLAGTGELFF. The CDR3 bases are TGCAGCGTTGAGAGACTAGCGGGCACCGGGGAGCTGTTTTTT.

This clonotype was counted ten times or more. The rearrangement links TRBV24-1 to TRBJ1-2; D gene ambiguous. This CDR3 has 13 residues. The V and J ends lost 4 bases and 4 bases respectively, with 9 bases between them. The germline CDR1 and CDR2 sequences are KGHDR and SFDVKD. The CDR3 reads CATSEGSSYGYTF. The CDR3 DNA reads TGTGCCACCAGTGAAGGGAGTTCCTATGGCTACACCTTC.

In this sample, this clonotype turned up many times. The V and J genes are TRBV28 and TRBJ1-1, with D perhaps matching TRBD1 (6 bases). This CDR3 is built from 13 residues. Looked up from germline, CDR1 is MDHEN and CDR2 is SYDVKM. The ends were cut back, 6 bases at V and 8 bases at J, with 16 bases in the middle. CDR3 residues: CASSRPRGVEAFF. In DNA form, the CDR3 reads TGTGCCAGCAGCCGCCCAAGGGGGGTGGAAGCTTTCTTT.

There are a few counts of this clonotype. This rearrangement joins TRBV29-1 to TRBJ1-1, with D possibly TRBD1 on 5 matching bases. In germline, CDR1 is SQVTM, CDR2 ANQGSEA. This CDR3 has 12 amino acids. V was shortened by 6 bases and J by 7 bases, with 15 bases between the two germline ends. The CDR3 spells CSVELSGVEAFF. DNA for the CDR3: TGCAGCGTCGAACTCTCGGGGGTTGAAGCTTTCTTT.

The rearrangement links TRBV27 to TRBJ1-1; perhaps TRBD1 as D (6 bases). The germline CDR1 and CDR2 sequences are MNHEY and SMNVEV (reference sequence). With 1 base removed from V and 1 base from J, the gap between germline ends came to 10 bases. The length of the CDR3 is 15 residues. CDR3: CASSLLGAANTEAFF. CDR3 in DNA: TGTGCCAGCAGTTTATTGGGGGCGGCGAACACTGAAGCTTTCTTT.

This clonotype was found a few times. The gene calls are TRBV30 and TRBJ1-3; D remains unclear. V dropped 3 bases and J dropped 0 bases, with 15 bases sitting between them. This CDR3 is built from 16 residues. CDR1 is GTSNPN, CDR2 SVGIG, per germline (reference sequence). The CDR3 region is CAWSHRGLSSGNTIYF. The DNA for the CDR3 is TGTGCCTGGAGCCACAGAGGCCTGAGCTCTGGAAACACCATATATTTT.

There are a few counts of this clonotype. The rearrangement uses TRBV6-2 or TRBV6-3 and TRBJ2-7; the D call may be TRBD1 or TRBD2 (5 bases each). V lost 0 bases, J lost 1 base, and 10 bases lay in between. Germline V lookup: CDR1 MNHEY, CDR2 SVGEGT. This CDR3 comprises 15 residues. DNA for the CDR3: TGTGCCAGCAGTTACTCGTGGGACGGATCCTACGAGCAGTACTTC. Its protein is CASSYSWDGSYEQYF.

This clonotype showed up just a few times. The CDR3 is CASAGPTYGYTF. CDR3 DNA sequence: TGTGCCAGCGCGGGACCGACCTATGGCTACACCTTC. This chain connects TRBV12-3 or TRBV12-4 to TRBJ1-2; weak D call: TRBD1 (5 bases). V was cut by 8 bases and J by 4 bases, with 11 bases left in between. This CDR3 contains 12 residues.

The chain links TRBV7-9 to TRBJ1-2; the match to TRBD1 covers 10 bases. The ends lost 4 bases at V and 9 bases at J; junction bases unmatched: 8. The CDR3 runs 14 residues. Germline CDR1 and CDR2: SEHNR and FQNEAQ (reference sequence). The CDR3 bases are TGTGCCAGCAGCTCTTCCGGGACAGGGGATCGCTACACCTTC. Translation: CASSSSGTGDRYTF. The full variable domain, completed using reference TRBV7-9 and TRBJ1-2, is DTGVSQNPRHKITKRGQNVTFRCDPISEHNRLYWYRQTLGQGPEFLTYFQNEAQLEKSRLLSDRFSAERPKGSFSTLEIQRTEQGDSAMYLCASSSSGTGDRYTFGSGTRLTVV.

The J gene is TRBJ1-5, the V gene TRBV7-2; no clear D. Germline CDR1 is SGHTA and CDR2 is FQGNSA. V dropped 1 base and J dropped 0 bases, with 13 bases sitting between them. CDR3 length: 17 amino acids. The CDR3 DNA sequence: TGTGCCAGCAGCTTAGTCCCTCCAGGTTATAGCAATCAGCCCCAGCATTTT. This gives the protein CASSLVPPGYSNQPQHF.

This clonotype was seen ten or more times. The chain joins TRBV15 to TRBJ2-7; maybe TRBD2 (7 bases). CDR3 length: 15 amino acids. The germline gives CDR1 LNHNV, CDR2 YYDKDF (reference sequence). The V end was cut by 5 bases, the J end by 2 bases, with 16 bases between. The CDR3 nucleotides read TGTGCCACCAGCCGATGGGGGGAGGGGGCCTACGAGCAGTACTTC. Translating it yields CATSRWGEGAYEQYF.

The chain recombines TRBV20-1 with TRBJ1-3; no reliable D call. The V end lost 8 bases, the J end lost 4 bases, and 18 bases lay between the germline ends. The CDR3 totals 14 residues. Germline V gene lookup returns CDR1 DFQATT and CDR2 SNEGSKA (reference sequence). The CDR3 sequence is CSLQNRAIGNTIYF. The DNA of the CDR3 is TGCAGTCTCCAGAACCGGGCCATAGGAAACACCATATATTTT.

CDR3 sequence reads: CASSFQGAGANVLTF. The CDR3 bases are TGTGCCAGCAGCTTTCAGGGGGCTGGGGCCAACGTCCTGACTTTC. The gene calls are TRBV11-2 and TRBJ2-6; TRBD1 aligns across 7 bases. The V and J ends lost 3 bases and 2 bases, in that order; junction bases with no gene match: 1. Germline CDR1 is SGHAT and CDR2 is FQNNGV. The CDR3 length is 15 residues.

The chain couples TRBV9 to TRBJ1-6; a weak D match, TRBD1 (6 bases). V lost 0 bases to trimming and J lost 0 bases, with 19 bases between them. Germline values: CDR1 SGDLS, CDR2 YYNGEE. The length of the CDR3 is 20 residues. CDR3 DNA sequence: TGTGCCAGCAGCGTAGCCGGGACACCAGGTTGGAGCTCCTATAATTCACCCCTCCACTTT. Amino acid sequence: CASSVAGTPGWSSYNSPLHF.